This TCR beta chain was sequenced in a study of T cell responses to AZD1222 COVID-19 vaccine. V lost 6 bases to trimming and J lost 0 bases, with 11 bases between them. CDR1 MNHEY and CDR2 SVGAGI come from the germline V gene. This CDR3 is built from 15 residues. TCRdb's table, derived via immunoSEQ multiplex PCR, lists solely in-frame clones and lacks some. The sample holds 130,000 to 150,000 clones, about 90% seen once. The material sequenced was peripheral blood, taken 28 days after the second AZD1222 dose. The origin of this receptor is an adult who received the AZD1222 COVID-19 vaccine. The chain uses TRBV6-5 and TRBJ2-2, with D possibly called TRBD1 or TRBD2 (5 bases each). CDR3 sequence (DNA): TGTGCCAGCAGAAGGGACCACTCGAACACCGGGGAGCTGTTTTTT. Translated: CASRRDHSNTGELFF.